The 21 T cell receptor beta chains below come from one sample, sequenced in a study of graft-versus-host responses after intestinal transplantation. These TCRs are of unknown antigen specificity. Sequencing used immunoSEQ multiplex PCR; TCRdb keeps in-frame clones, though not all of them. The sample holds over 100,000 clones, roughly 91% seen once. The sample was unstimulated CD4+ T cells sorted from spleen or lymph node cells, taken before intestinal transplant. The receptors here all came from a human donor who received an intestinal transplant.

The chain is built from TRBV7-3 and TRBJ2-1; D is possibly TRBD1 or TRBD2 (5 bases each). Deletions cut 4 bases from V and 10 bases from J, with 14 bases between. The length of the CDR3 is 13 residues. In germline, CDR1 is SGHTA, CDR2 FQGTGA. The DNA of the CDR3 is TGTGCCAGCAGCTCCCAGGGTAGAGGGGAGCAGTTCTTC. Its protein is CASSSQGRGEQFF.

Here the CDR3 reads CASSDGGAPTDTQYF. The DNA of the CDR3 is TGTGCCAGCAGTGACGGGGGGGCGCCCACAGATACGCAGTATTTT. This rearrangement joins TRBV25-1 to TRBJ2-3, with TRBD2 identical over 8 bases. Losses at the gene ends were 3 bases for V and 2 bases for J; bases not matched to a gene: 4. The germline CDR1 and CDR2 sequences are MGHDK and SYGVNS. CDR3 length: 15 amino acids.

V gene TRBV2 combines with J gene TRBJ2-7; D possibly matches TRBD1 or TRBD2 (6 bases each). Germline CDR1 is SNHLY and CDR2 is FYNNEI. CDR3 length: 13 residues. Trimming took 2 bases from V and 3 from J, leaving 8 bases between them. CDR3 loop: CASSEKGGYEQYF. For the CDR3, the DNA is TGTGCCAGCAGTGAAAAGGGGGGCTACGAGCAGTACTTC.

This clone showed up just a few times. Other nucleotide sequences in the sample specify the same CDR3. The J gene is TRBJ1-3, the V gene TRBV28; D is uncertain. The CDR3 loop spans 14 amino acids. CDR1 is MDHEN and CDR2 is SYDVKM in the germline V gene. The ends were cut back, 6 bases at V and 4 bases at J, with 13 bases in the middle. This CDR3 is CASSSTGAGNTIYF. CDR3 in DNA: TGTGCCAGCAGCAGTACCGGAGCGGGAAACACCATATATTTT.

The chain is built from TRBV4-2 and TRBJ1-1, with a tentative D call TRBD1 (5 bases). CDR1 and CDR2 (germline): LGHNA, YNFKEQ. V shed 1 base and J shed 1 base, with 10 bases lying between them. The CDR3 loop spans 15 amino acids. The CDR3 DNA is TGTGCCAGCAGCCAAGCGGGACGGCAGAACACTGAAGCTTTCTTT. Amino acids: CASSQAGRQNTEAFF.

The chain is built from TRBV5-6 and TRBJ1-4; possible D gene TRBD1, 5 bases. The V gene lost 2 bases and the J gene lost 2 bases, with 13 bases spanning the gap. Germline V CDR1 and CDR2: SGHDT, YYEEEE. The CDR3 runs to 16 residues. CDR3 residues: CASSFFDGGTNEKLFF. Here the CDR3 DNA reads TGTGCCAGCAGCTTTTTTGACGGGGGGACTAATGAAAAACTGTTTTTT. Supplemented by reference TRBV5-6 and TRBJ1-4, the full variable domain reads DAGVTQSPTHLIKTRGQQVTLRCSPKSGHDTVSWYQQALGQGPQFIFQYYEEEERQRGNFPDRFSGHQFPNYSSELNVNALLLGDSALYLCASSFFDGGTNEKLFFGSGTQLSVL.

This clone was seen once. The chain uses TRBV18 and TRBJ2-1; 7 positions match TRBD1. The J segment lost 4 bases and the V segment lost 6 bases, leaving 9 bases of the junction unmatched. The CDR3 extends over 15 amino acids. The germline V gene has CDR1 KGHSH and CDR2 LQKENI. The CDR3 loop reads CASSLGQASYNEQFF. The DNA for the CDR3 is TGTGCCAGCTCCCTTGGACAGGCTTCTTACAATGAGCAGTTCTTC.

J is TRBJ2-7 and V is TRBV7-3; TRBD2 might be the D (6 bases). This CDR3 spans 15 amino acids. Trimming left V 1 base short and J 2 bases short, with 12 bases between. Germline-derived CDR1 and CDR2 are SGHTA and FQGTGA. CDR3: CASSLMAGGAYEQYF. The CDR3 nucleotides read TGTGCCAGCAGCTTAATGGCAGGCGGGGCCTACGAGCAGTACTTC. Full variable domain (missing parts from reference TRBV7-3 and TRBJ2-7): GAGVSQTPSNKVTEKGKYVELRCDPISGHTALYWYRQSLGQGPEFLIYFQGTGAADDSGLPNDRFFAVRPEGSVSTLKIQRTERGDSAVYLCASSLMAGGAYEQYFGPGTRLTVT.

The chain couples TRBV27 to TRBJ2-1, with 9 bases lining up with TRBD2. Germline lookup yields CDR1 MNHEY and CDR2 SMNVEV (reference sequence). Trimming took 6 bases from V and 6 from J; bases not matched to a gene: 12. There are 16 residues in the CDR3. In DNA, the CDR3 is TGTGCCAGCAGGGGGGTGGCGGGAGGGGGAATCAATGAGCAGTTCTTC. Amino acids: CASRGVAGGGINEQFF.

This clone occurred once. The DNA of the CDR3 is TGTGCCAGCAGCCCGGGGCCCTGGGAGACCCAGTACTTC. It codes for CASSPGPWETQYF. The genes are TRBV2 and TRBJ2-5, with D possibly called TRBD1 or TRBD2 (5 bases each). V was pared by 6 bases and J by 5 bases, with 13 bases between. The CDR3 is 13 amino acids. CDR1 is SNHLY and CDR2 is FYNNEI in the germline V gene.

The chain recombines TRBV6-6 with TRBJ1-1; no clear D gene. Germline CDR1 is MNHNY and CDR2 is SVGAGI (reference sequence). Deletions cut 0 bases from V and 0 bases from J, with 8 bases between. This CDR3 is built from 15 residues. As DNA, the CDR3 is TGTGCCAGCAGTTACTCAGGCAGCATGAACACTGAAGCTTTCTTT. Amino acids: CASSYSGSMNTEAFF.

The J gene is TRBJ2-7, the V gene TRBV19, with 7 positions matching TRBD1. V was clipped by 5 bases and J by 0 bases; unmatched bases: 13. The CDR3 contains 17 residues. CDR1 and CDR2 (germline): LNHDA, SQIVND (reference sequence). The CDR3 coding sequence is TGTGCCAGTAGTCCTAGCTCCGGGACAGCACTCTCCTACGAGCAGTACTTC. This encodes CASSPSSGTALSYEQYF. Combining the CDR3 with reference TRBV19 and TRBJ2-7 gives the whole variable domain DGGITQSPKYLFRKEGQNVTLSCEQNLNHDAMYWYRQDPGQGLRLIYYSQIVNDFQKGDIAEGYSVSREKKESFPLTVTSAQKNPTAFYLCASSPSSGTALSYEQYFGPGTRLTVT.

The chain is built from TRBV12-5 and TRBJ1-5, with a tentative D call TRBD1 (5 bases). With 0 bases removed from V and 3 bases from J, the gap between germline ends came to 12 bases. The CDR3 has 16 amino acids. Looked up from germline, CDR1 is LGHNT and CDR2 is FRNRAP. CDR3 residues: CASGLVLGDTNQPQHF. The CDR3 coding sequence is TGTGCTAGTGGTTTGGTACTGGGGGATACCAATCAGCCCCAGCATTTT.

The V and J genes are TRBV29-1 and TRBJ2-7, with TRBD1 identical over 7 bases. Per germline, CDR1 SQVTM and CDR2 ANQGSEA. The length of the CDR3 is 12 residues. V was clipped by 3 bases and J by 3 bases; unmatched bases: 2. CDR3 bases: TGCAGCGTTGAGGGGGACAGCTACGAGCAGTACTTC. The encoded protein is CSVEGDSYEQYF.

The chain uses TRBV7-9 and TRBJ2-1, with TRBD2 matching 10 bases. Trimming removed 2 bases from V and 7 bases from J; junction bases left unmatched: 2. Germline V lookup: CDR1 SEHNR, CDR2 FQNEAQ (reference sequence). The CDR3 runs to 14 residues. CDR3 sequence reads: CASSLLAGVNEQFF. CDR3 nucleotides: TGTGCCAGCAGCTTACTAGCGGGAGTTAATGAGCAGTTCTTC.

The chain is built from TRBV30 and TRBJ1-5, with D hard to call. V was pared by 0 bases and J by 7 bases, with 10 bases between. The CDR3 has 13 residues. Germline CDR1 is GTSNPN and CDR2 is SVGIG (reference sequence). The CDR3 region has the DNA TGTGCCTGGAGTGTACGTTTGGGGCAGCCCCAGCATTTT. As protein: CAWSVRLGQPQHF.

V usage is TRBV6-5 and J usage is TRBJ2-3; D may match TRBD1 or TRBD2 (5 bases each). Germline lookup yields CDR1 MNHEY and CDR2 SVGAGI. V gave up 6 bases and J gave up 1 base, with 8 bases separating them. This CDR3 comprises 13 residues. For the CDR3, the DNA is TGTGCCAGCAGGGTGGGGGGCACAGATACGCAGTATTTT. Translation gives CASRVGGTDTQYF.

This clone came up once. The chain has TRBV30 and TRBJ1-5; D is unclear. Trimming pared 0 bases from V and 3 bases from J, leaving 12 bases between. CDR3 length equals 15 residues. Germline assignment: CDR1 GTSNPN and CDR2 SVGIG (reference sequence). CDR3 coding DNA: TGTGCCTGGAGTGTACTAAATATGCCCAATCAGCCCCAGCATTTT. Its protein product is CAWSVLNMPNQPQHF.

This chain uses TRBV27 with TRBJ2-7; TRBD2 aligns across 11 bases. Germline V gives CDR1 MNHEY, CDR2 SMNVEV (reference sequence). After removal of 5 bases from V and 0 bases from J, the junction contained 12 bases not matched to a gene. The CDR3 has 18 amino acids. For the CDR3, the DNA is TGTGCCAGCAGTCCATCGGGGGGACTAGCGGCCTTCTCCTACGAGCAGTACTTC. Its translation: CASSPSGGLAAFSYEQYF.

This chain joins TRBV5-1 and TRBJ1-1; tentatively, D is TRBD1 (5 bases). V shed 2 bases and J shed 4 bases, with 9 bases lying between them. CDR1 and CDR2 (germline): SGHRS, YFSETQ. CDR3 size: 13 residues. The CDR3, as DNA: TGCGCCAGCAGCTTTCCGGGGGGCACTGAAGCTTTCTTT. It encodes CASSFPGGTEAFF.

This clone showed up just once. The chain combines TRBV27 with TRBJ2-7, with TRBD2 as a possible D gene (6 bases). The CDR3 is 14 amino acids. V was pared by 3 bases and J by 2 bases, with 11 bases between. Germline CDR1 reads MNHEY; CDR2 reads SMNVEV (reference sequence). The CDR3 DNA reads as TGTGCCAGCAGTTTCAACGGGGGACCCTACGAGCAGTACTTC. Translation: CASSFNGGPYEQYF.